One sample yielded the 25 T cell receptor beta chains listed below, sequenced in a study of blood T cell repertoires in COVID-19. Profiling relied on immunoSEQ multiplex PCR, and the TCRdb table lists in-frame clones only, not all of them. This table holds about 140,000 clones, about 74% found once. Sequencing was performed on peripheral blood. These receptors were collected from a man aged 45-65 years with acute or convalescent COVID-19.

The chain is built from TRBV12-2 and TRBJ1-3; TRBD1 is the table's D call, not checked against the DNA. TRBV12-2 is flagged as a pseudogene. CDR3 length: 15 residues. CDR3 DNA: TGTGCAAGTCGCTTAGTTCCCATCTCTGGAAACACCATATATTTT. Amino acid sequence: CASRLVPISGNTIYF.

The genes are TRBV30 and TRBJ1-4, with 7 bases aligning to TRBD1. This CDR3 spans 13 amino acids. V dropped 2 bases and J dropped 7; count of bases not matched to a gene: 4. CDR1 and CDR2 from the germline V gene are GTSNPN and SVGIG (reference sequence). The CDR3, as DNA: TGTGCCTGGAGTACAGGGGTTACTGAAAAACTGTTTTTT. This codes for CAWSTGVTEKLFF.

In nucleotides, the CDR3 is TGTGCCAGCAGCCGGACAGGTAACTACGAGCAGTACTTC. This translates into CASSRTGNYEQYF. The chain combines TRBV13 with TRBJ2-7; the match to TRBD1 covers 7 bases. This CDR3 contains 13 residues. Germline-derived CDR1 and CDR2 are PRHDT and FYEKMQ (reference sequence). Unmatched junction bases numbered 4, after V lost 5 bases and J lost 3 bases.

The V and J genes are TRBV5-1 and TRBJ1-1; TRBD1 might be the D (5 bases). Trimming removed 2 bases from V and 4 bases from J, with 12 bases in between. The CDR3 is made up of 14 amino acids. The V gene's germline CDR1 is SGHRS and CDR2 YFSETQ. The CDR3 protein is CASSFGGGATEAFF. The CDR3 DNA follows: TGCGCCAGCAGCTTCGGGGGAGGGGCCACTGAAGCTTTCTTT.

This clone was counted between two and nine times. This may be a read error, as it is one base from a much larger clone. This rearrangement joins TRBV6-5 to TRBJ2-2; possibly TRBD1 for D (6 bases). The V gene lost 6 bases and the J gene lost 5 bases, with 10 bases spanning the gap. Germline assignment: CDR1 MNHEY and CDR2 SVGAGI. The CDR3 is 13 residues long. CDR3 DNA sequence: TGTGCCAGCAGCTTAACAGGGACCGGGGAGCTGTTTTTT. As protein: CASSLTGTGELFF.

This clone has more than one count but fewer than ten. The chain recombines TRBV6-5 with TRBJ2-2; 10 bases match TRBD1. This CDR3 contains 15 residues. Germline values: CDR1 MNHEY, CDR2 SVGAGI. Trimming removed 4 bases from V and 7 bases from J; junction bases left unmatched: 6. CDR3 in amino acids: CASSSPGQGHGELFF. The CDR3 nucleotides read TGTGCCAGCAGTTCGCCGGGACAGGGGCACGGGGAGCTGTTTTTT.

In nucleotides, the CDR3 is TGTGCCAGCAACCGACAGCGGAACACTGAAGCTTTCTTT. Amino acids: CASNRQRNTEAFF. The V gene is TRBV2, the J gene TRBJ1-1, with D possibly matching TRBD1 (5 bases). Trimming pared 7 bases from V and 1 base from J, leaving 10 bases between. Germline V gene lookup returns CDR1 SNHLY and CDR2 FYNNEI. This CDR3 contains 13 residues.

V gene TRBV10-3 combines with J gene TRBJ2-6, with D possibly matching TRBD1 (6 bases). From germline, CDR1 is ENHRY and CDR2 SYGVKD. CDR3 length equals 15 residues. V lost 7 bases and J lost 0, with 10 bases in between. In DNA, the CDR3 is TGTGCCATCAAATCAGGGGCCTCTGGGGCCAACGTCCTGACTTTC. It specifies CAIKSGASGANVLTF.

V is TRBV9 and J is TRBJ2-5; perhaps TRBD1 as D (6 bases). Germline loops: CDR1 SGDLS, CDR2 YYNGEE. This CDR3 spans 16 amino acids. V was clipped by 0 bases and J by 5 bases, with 17 bases between them. The CDR3 nucleotides read TGTGCCAGCAGCGTAGGAAGTGGGGGCGATTATGAGACCCAGTACTTC. It is translated as CASSVGSGGDYETQYF.

The chain has TRBV5-8 and TRBJ1-5; TRBD1 aligns across 7 bases. The CDR3 spans 15 residues. Germline values: CDR1 SGHTS, CDR2 YDEGEE. The trim removed 4 bases at V and 3 bases at J, leaving 7 bases unmatched. The CDR3 sequence is CASSVGTVNNQPQHF. CDR3 coding DNA: TGTGCCAGCAGCGTAGGGACAGTCAACAATCAGCCCCAGCATTTT.

The chain couples TRBV28 to TRBJ2-1; tentative D call: TRBD1 (6 bases). CDR1 and CDR2 (germline): MDHEN, SYDVKM. Trimming took off 4 bases at V and 7 bases at J, with 11 bases between the two ends. The CDR3 is 13 amino acids. As DNA, the CDR3 is TGTGCCAGCAGTTCCACAGGGAAGAATGAGCAGTTCTTC. Protein: CASSSTGKNEQFF.

This clone was seen a few times. The chain is built from TRBV5-1 and TRBJ1-5; 8 bases map to TRBD1. Trimming cost V 0 bases and J 1 base; bases outside gene matches: 3. This CDR3 has 16 amino acids. The V gene's germline CDR1 is SGHRS and CDR2 YFSETQ. CDR3: CASSLGQGASNQPQHF. Written as DNA, the CDR3 is TGCGCCAGCAGCTTGGGGCAGGGGGCGAGCAATCAGCCCCAGCATTTT.

The chain is built from TRBV9 and TRBJ2-7; a weak D match, TRBD2 (5 bases). Germline-derived CDR1 and CDR2 are SGDLS and YYNGEE. V dropped 4 bases and J dropped 12 bases, with 20 bases sitting between them. The CDR3 consists of 13 residues. CDR3 DNA: TGTGCCAGCAGCCCCCGGACTTCCTACGTTCGGTACTTC. Amino acid sequence: CASSPRTSYVRYF.

This chain joins TRBV6-1 and TRBJ2-3, with D possibly being TRBD2 (5 bases). The CDR3 consists of 17 residues. V was shortened by 4 bases and J by 0 bases, with 17 bases between the two germline ends. The germline V gene has CDR1 MNHNS and CDR2 SASEGT. CDR3 amino acids: CASSGGPVPKSTDTQYF. CDR3 nucleotide sequence: TGTGCCAGCAGTGGCGGGCCCGTACCAAAAAGCACAGATACGCAGTATTTT.

The chain joins TRBV19 to TRBJ2-2, with D maybe TRBD1 (6 bases). CDR3 length: 14 residues. V shed 6 bases and J shed 1 base, with 9 bases lying between them. Looked up from germline, CDR1 is LNHDA and CDR2 is SQIVND (reference sequence). In DNA, the CDR3 is TGTGCCAGTAGACAGGGACGGAACACCGGGGAGCTGTTTTTT. It codes for CASRQGRNTGELFF.

The J gene is TRBJ1-2, the V gene TRBV12-3 or TRBV12-4; D gene uncertain. Deletions cut 6 bases from V and 2 bases from J, with 10 bases between. This CDR3 has 13 amino acids. In nucleotides, the CDR3 is TGTGCCAGCAGCGCCGGGAGAAACTATGGCTACACCTTC. Translated, it gives CASSAGRNYGYTF.

The gene calls are TRBV25-1 and TRBJ1-3, with 8 bases aligning to TRBD1. Germline V gene lookup returns CDR1 MGHDK and CDR2 SYGVNS. The length of the CDR3 is 16 residues. Germline trimming cut 7 bases from V and 0 bases from J; bases unmatched to any gene: 8. The CDR3 nucleotides read TGTGCCAGCACGGGGACAGGTGATTACTCTGGAAACACCATATATTTT. Translated, it gives CASTGTGDYSGNTIYF.

The count of this clone is one. The chain uses TRBV7-2 and TRBJ1-1; no firm D call. Germline assignment: CDR1 SGHTA and CDR2 FQGNSA. Deletions cut 2 bases from V and 0 bases from J, with 7 bases between. The CDR3 contains 14 residues. The CDR3 region is CASSLRSVNTEAFF. The CDR3 region has the DNA TGTGCCAGCAGCTTACGATCAGTGAACACTGAAGCTTTCTTT.

The gene calls are TRBV11-2 and TRBJ1-6, with D tentatively TRBD1 (6 bases). The germline V and J ends were trimmed by 1 base and 8 bases, with 15 bases remaining between them. Germline-derived CDR1 and CDR2 are SGHAT and FQNNGV. The CDR3 runs to 16 residues. The CDR3 sequence is CASSLGVQGFDSPLHF. CDR3 in DNA: TGTGCCAGCAGCTTAGGGGTACAGGGTTTTGATTCACCCCTCCACTTT.

This chain uses TRBV6-5 with TRBJ2-7, with 13 bases matching TRBD2. The CDR3 extends over 15 amino acids. Germline V lookup: CDR1 MNHEY, CDR2 SVGAGI. Germline trimming cut 5 bases from V and 3 bases from J; bases unmatched to any gene: 4. The CDR3 DNA reads as TGTGCCAGCAGTAGGACTAGCGGGGGATTCTACGAGCAGTACGTC. Amino acid sequence: CASSRTSGGFYEQYV.

V is TRBV2 and J is TRBJ1-4, with D tentatively TRBD1 (5 bases). Trimming removed 9 bases at V and 8 bases at J, with 13 bases between. From germline, CDR1 is SNHLY and CDR2 FYNNEI. The length of the CDR3 is 12 residues. The CDR3 nucleotides are TGTGCCAGTCTCCGGAGGGGAGAAAAACTGTTTTTT. It translates to CASLRRGEKLFF.

The rearrangement links TRBV5-1 to TRBJ1-4; 8 bases align to TRBD1. This CDR3 spans 15 amino acids. The ends lost 0 bases at V and 8 bases at J; junction bases unmatched: 6. Germline lookup yields CDR1 SGHRS and CDR2 YFSETQ. The CDR3 DNA reads TGCGCCAGCAGCTTGGCCCAGGGGGCGGGCGAAAAACTGTTTTTT. It encodes CASSLAQGAGEKLFF.

This sequence joins TRBV10-1 and TRBJ2-3; 9 nucleotides agree with TRBD2. The V and J ends lost 3 bases and 1 base, in that order; junction bases with no gene match: 2. From germline, CDR1 is WNHNN and CDR2 SYGVQD (reference sequence). CDR3 length: 15 amino acids. The CDR3, as DNA: TGCGCCAGCAGTGAAATAGCGGGGGGCACAGATACGCAGTATTTT. The encoded protein is CASSEIAGGTDTQYF.

This clone was seen a few times. This chain connects TRBV5-1 to TRBJ2-2; unclear D gene. The V and J ends lost 1 base and 3 bases respectively, with 10 bases between them. The V gene's germline CDR1 is SGHRS and CDR2 YFSETQ. The CDR3 contains 15 residues. CDR3 bases: TGCGCCAGCAGCTTGACTAATATGGACACCGGGGAGCTGTTTTTT. Translating it yields CASSLTNMDTGELFF.

The V gene is TRBV9, the J gene TRBJ1-4; 9 bases map to TRBD1. Germline assignment: CDR1 SGDLS and CDR2 YYNGEE. V was clipped by 4 bases and J by 4 bases; unmatched bases: 11. The CDR3 loop spans 17 amino acids. CDR3 amino acids: CASSPSRDRVHNEKLFF. CDR3 sequence (DNA): TGTGCCAGCAGCCCGTCCCGGGACAGGGTACATAATGAAAAACTGTTTTTT.